One and the same sample provided the 7 T cell receptor beta chains below, sequenced in a study of blood T cell repertoires in COVID-19. Sequencing used immunoSEQ multiplex PCR; TCRdb keeps in-frame clones, though not all of them. The table has about 170,000 clones, 65% to 85% seen once. The sequencing sample was made of peripheral blood. The receptors stem from a woman in her sixties or seventies who had recovered from COVID-19.

This clone was counted only a few times. The chain combines TRBV18 with TRBJ1-6; 8 nucleotides match TRBD1. The length of the CDR3 is 15 residues. Looked up from germline, CDR1 is KGHSH and CDR2 is LQKENI. V was clipped by 3 bases and J by 7 bases; unmatched bases: 5. The CDR3 bases are TGTGCCAGCTCACCGTCGACAGGGGCCAATTCACCCCTCCACTTT. The encoded protein is CASSPSTGANSPLHF.

V is TRBV3-1 (or the pseudogene TRBV3-2) and J is TRBJ2-5; TRBD2 is a possible D gene (5 bases). CDR3 size: 13 residues. The germline V gene encodes CDR1 LGHDT and CDR2 YNNKEL (reference sequence). With 4 bases removed from V and 5 bases from J, the gap between germline ends came to 11 bases. The CDR3 nucleotides read TGTGCCAGCAGCCCACCCCCGGGGGAGACCCAGTACTTC. It is translated as CASSPPPGETQYF.

The J gene is TRBJ2-7, the V gene TRBV27, with 10 bases identical to TRBD2. This CDR3 has 16 residues. J was trimmed by 2 bases and V by 7 bases; bases with no gene match: 11. CDR1 and CDR2 (germline): MNHEY, SMNVEV (reference sequence). The CDR3 coding sequence is TGTGCCAGCACCCCTGCTAGCGGGAGACTCCCCTACGAGCAGTACTTC. As protein: CASTPASGRLPYEQYF.

This chain joins TRBV7-9 and TRBJ2-5; 10 bases fit TRBD2. V lost 0 bases, J lost 5 bases, and 6 bases stayed unmatched. Per the germline V gene, CDR1 is SEHNR and CDR2 is FQNEAQ (reference sequence). This CDR3 is 16 amino acids long. This CDR3 is CASSLAASGSFETQYF. The CDR3 region has the DNA TGTGCCAGCAGCTTAGCGGCTAGCGGGAGTTTCGAGACCCAGTACTTC.

The CDR3: CASSSTGYRVSTEAFF. Written as DNA, the CDR3 is TGTGCCAGCAGTTCCACAGGGTACCGGGTAAGCACTGAAGCTTTCTTT. V and J are TRBV28 and TRBJ1-1; a weak D match, TRBD1 (6 bases). Trimming took off 4 bases at V and 4 bases at J, with 19 bases between the two ends. The CDR3 loop spans 16 amino acids. The germline V gene encodes CDR1 MDHEN and CDR2 SYDVKM.

The rearrangement links TRBV19 to TRBJ1-3; D is ambiguous. V was cut by 7 bases and J by 0 bases, with 16 bases left in between. The CDR3 has 16 residues. The germline gives CDR1 LNHDA, CDR2 SQIVND (reference sequence). In DNA form, the CDR3 reads TGTGCCAGTACCCCAGCGGGCGGCAACTCTGGAAACACCATATATTTT. It yields the protein CASTPAGGNSGNTIYF.

J is TRBJ1-4 and V is TRBV18; the D is unclear. The CDR3 runs to 14 residues. V lost 8 bases, J lost 0 bases, and 10 bases lay in between. The germline CDR1 and CDR2 sequences are KGHSH and LQKENI. The CDR3 sequence: CASASGATNEKLFF. CDR3 sequence (DNA): TGTGCCAGCGCCTCCGGTGCAACTAATGAAAAACTGTTTTTT.